The 24 T cell receptor beta chains reported below all come from one sample, sequenced in a study of human thymus T cells. Sequenced by immunoSEQ multiplex PCR; TCRdb stores in-frame clones only, minus some. The sample shows roughly 60,000 clones, 90% to 95% of them seen only once. The sequenced material came from blood. These TCRs come from a boy in the first two years of life with a congenital heart defect but otherwise immunologically healthy.

The rearrangement uses TRBV6-5 and TRBJ1-1, with D possibly TRBD1 on 5 matching bases. Germline values: CDR1 MNHEY, CDR2 SVGAGI. CDR3 length equals 11 residues. Trimming cost V 7 bases and J 8 bases, with 11 bases left between them. DNA of the CDR3: TGTGCCAGCATGACGGGGGGGGAAGCTTTCTTT. Translated, it gives CASMTGGEAFF.

The rearrangement uses TRBV5-6 and TRBJ2-1; a possible D gene is TRBD2 (6 bases). Trimming stripped 4 bases from V and 7 bases from J, with 12 bases between. The CDR3 runs to 13 residues. Germline V gene lookup returns CDR1 SGHDT and CDR2 YYEEEE. CDR3 sequence reads: CASSAGGMNEQFF. The CDR3 bases are TGTGCCAGCAGCGCCGGGGGTATGAATGAGCAGTTCTTC. The variable domain in full, completed from reference TRBV5-6 and TRBJ2-1, reads DAGVTQSPTHLIKTRGQQVTLRCSPKSGHDTVSWYQQALGQGPQFIFQYYEEEERQRGNFPDRFSGHQFPNYSSELNVNALLLGDSALYLCASSAGGMNEQFFGPGTRLTVL.

The J gene is TRBJ2-7, the V gene TRBV6-5, with D perhaps TRBD2 (6 bases). CDR1 MNHEY and CDR2 SVGAGI come from the germline V gene. CDR3 length: 14 residues. Trimming left V 6 bases short and J 4 bases short, with 16 bases between. The DNA for the CDR3 is TGTGCCAGCAGCAGGGAACTAGCTACGTACGAGCAGTACTTC. This codes for CASSRELATYEQYF.

The chain couples TRBV7-2 to TRBJ2-5, with a tentative D call TRBD1 (5 bases). Looked up from germline, CDR1 is SGHTA and CDR2 is FQGNSA. The CDR3 is 13 residues long. Trimming left V 1 base short and J 2 bases short, with 5 bases between. The CDR3 protein is CASSLGTQETQYF. The CDR3 coding sequence is TGTGCCAGCAGCTTAGGGACACAAGAGACCCAGTACTTC.

V gene TRBV6-1 combines with J gene TRBJ2-7; TRBD2 might be the D (6 bases). The V gene's germline CDR1 is MNHNS and CDR2 SASEGT. Trimming cost V 4 bases and J 1 base, with 11 bases left between them. The CDR3 extends over 14 amino acids. CDR3 DNA sequence: TGTGCCAGCAGTGCGGGACTGTTGTCCTACGAGCAGTACTTC. It specifies CASSAGLLSYEQYF.

This clone was seen only a few times. The chain recombines TRBV14 with TRBJ1-5; 7 bases line up with TRBD1. Looked up from germline, CDR1 is SGHDN and CDR2 is FVKESK. The CDR3 is made up of 18 amino acids. J lost 2 bases, V lost 0 bases, and 10 bases had no gene match. Here the CDR3 reads CASSQDIRGAGCNQPQHF. CDR3 DNA: TGTGCCAGCAGCCAAGATATCAGGGGGGCAGGTTGCAATCAGCCCCAGCATTTT. Full variable domain (rest looked up from reference TRBV14 and TRBJ1-5): EAGVTQFPSHSVIEKGQTVTLRCDPISGHDNLYWYRRVMGKEIKFLLHFVKESKQDESGMPNNRFLAERTGGTYSTLKVQPAELEDSGVYFCASSQDIRGAGCNQPQHFGDGTRLSIL.

The V and J genes are TRBV2 and TRBJ2-2; D not certain. CDR1 and CDR2 (germline): SNHLY, FYNNEI. This CDR3 has 12 residues. Trimming shortened V by 7 bases and J by 7 bases, and 10 bases separated the two germline ends. This CDR3 is CASMQKRGELFF. The DNA for the CDR3 is TGTGCCAGCATGCAGAAACGCGGGGAGCTGTTTTTT.

The chain employs TRBV27 and TRBJ2-1; the D gene is possibly TRBD2 (6 bases). Germline assignment: CDR1 MNHEY and CDR2 SMNVEV (reference sequence). V lost 2 bases and J 6 bases, leaving 11 bases between the germline ends. The CDR3 contains 14 residues. The CDR3 reads CASSLAGLGNEQFF. Written as DNA, the CDR3 is TGTGCCAGCAGTTTAGCGGGGCTGGGCAATGAGCAGTTCTTC.

The chain recombines TRBV19 with TRBJ2-7; D might be TRBD1 or TRBD2, each matching 5 bases. CDR3 length equals 14 residues. Per germline, CDR1 LNHDA and CDR2 SQIVND (reference sequence). Trimming took 5 bases from V and 6 from J, leaving 17 bases between them. CDR3 in amino acids: CASSPREGAPEQYF. The CDR3 DNA reads as TGTGCCAGTAGTCCCCGGGAAGGGGCCCCCGAGCAGTACTTC.

The chain joins TRBV21-1 to TRBJ2-1; TRBD2 is the table's D call and was not checked against the DNA. TRBV21-1 is a recognized pseudogene. CDR3 size: 14 residues. In nucleotides, the CDR3 is TGTGCCAGCAGCAAAGTAGCGGGAGGCGATGAGCAGTTCTTC. Residues: CASSKVAGGDEQFF.

This chain joins TRBV28 and TRBJ2-1, with 16 bases that match TRBD2. Germline V gene data show CDR1 as MDHEN and CDR2 as SYDVKM. CDR3 length equals 18 residues. V was clipped by 5 bases and J by 4 bases; unmatched bases: 8. The CDR3 spells CASSLPGLAGGTYNEQFF. The CDR3 DNA is TGTGCCAGCAGTCTTCCGGGACTAGCGGGAGGGACATACAATGAGCAGTTCTTC.

V usage is TRBV6-1 and J usage is TRBJ2-5, with 7 positions matching TRBD2. CDR1 and CDR2 from the germline V gene are MNHNS and SASEGT. This CDR3 has 16 residues. Germline trimming cut 2 bases from V and 4 bases from J; bases unmatched to any gene: 10. The CDR3 DNA follows: TGTGCCAGCAGTGAATGGGAGGGAGGGAGGGGAGAGACCCAGTACTTC. It yields the protein CASSEWEGGRGETQYF.

In the case of this clone: In the same sample, other DNA sequences code for this CDR3. The chain couples TRBV19 to TRBJ2-7; D not resolved. Germline CDR1 reads LNHDA; CDR2 reads SQIVND (reference sequence). Trimming cost V 1 base and J 3 bases, with 1 base left between them. CDR3 length: 11 residues. The chain's CDR3 is CASSIGYEQYF. Written as DNA, the CDR3 is TGTGCCAGTAGTATAGGCTACGAGCAGTACTTC. The full variable domain, completed using reference TRBV19 and TRBJ2-7, is DGGITQSPKYLFRKEGQNVTLSCEQNLNHDAMYWYRQDPGQGLRLIYYSQIVNDFQKGDIAEGYSVSREKKESFPLTVTSAQKNPTAFYLCASSIGYEQYFGPGTRLTVT.

The gene calls are TRBV7-9 and TRBJ2-1, with 15 bases matching TRBD2. The V segment lost 6 bases and the J segment 8 bases; nucleotides outside the gene matches: 11. This CDR3 contains 17 residues. Germline-derived CDR1 and CDR2 are SEHNR and FQNEAQ (reference sequence). The CDR3, as DNA: TGTGCCAGCAGTCCCGGACTAGCGGGAGGGAATTCGCATGAGCAGTTCTTC. Its translation is CASSPGLAGGNSHEQFF.

The chain carries TRBV4-1 and TRBJ2-7; D is undetermined. V was pared by 5 bases and J by 4 bases, with 18 bases between. CDR3 length: 15 amino acids. Per the germline V gene, CDR1 is MGHRA and CDR2 is YSYEKL. CDR3 nucleotide sequence: TGCGCCAGCAGCTTTAGCCCATACAAAGGATACGAGCAGTACTTC. As protein: CASSFSPYKGYEQYF.

The chain joins TRBV9 to TRBJ1-6; tentative D call: TRBD1 (5 bases). Germline loops: CDR1 SGDLS, CDR2 YYNGEE. CDR3 length: 14 residues. Trimming took off 4 bases at V and 7 bases at J, with 12 bases between the two ends. The CDR3 sequence is CASSPGILNSPLHF. The CDR3 bases are TGTGCCAGCAGCCCAGGGATCCTCAATTCACCCCTCCACTTT.

This rearrangement joins TRBV5-1 to TRBJ1-1, with D tentatively TRBD1 (5 bases). Germline-derived CDR1 and CDR2 are SGHRS and YFSETQ. CDR3 length: 15 residues. V dropped 3 bases and J dropped 2 bases, with 14 bases sitting between them. The DNA of the CDR3 is TGCGCCAGCAGCTCTCAGGGAGCCCTAAACACTGAAGCTTTCTTT. Its translation is CASSSQGALNTEAFF.

The rearrangement uses TRBV2 and TRBJ1-3, with D possibly being TRBD1 (5 bases). CDR1 SNHLY and CDR2 FYNNEI come from the germline V gene. The V end was cut by 10 bases, the J end by 0 bases, with 10 bases between. The CDR3 consists of 13 residues. The CDR3 region has the DNA TGTGCCACCCCGGGACGCTCTGGAAACACCATATATTTT. Its protein is CATPGRSGNTIYF.

The J gene is TRBJ2-7, the V gene TRBV7-6; D uncertain. The CDR3 consists of 14 residues. Between the trimmed V and J ends, which lost 1 base and 0 bases, there was a span of 7 bases. In germline, CDR1 is SGHVS, CDR2 FNYEAQ. This chain's CDR3 is CASSLDGGSYEQYF. Written as DNA, the CDR3 is TGTGCCAGCAGCTTAGATGGCGGCTCCTACGAGCAGTACTTC.

The chain combines TRBV28 with TRBJ2-1; 8 bases are a match to TRBD1. V shed 3 bases and J 4 bases; nucleotides not matched to a gene: 2. The CDR3 is made up of 14 amino acids. Germline-derived CDR1 and CDR2 are MDHEN and SYDVKM. The CDR3 spells CASSLGDRYNEQFF. CDR3 DNA sequence: TGTGCCAGCAGTTTGGGGGACAGGTACAATGAGCAGTTCTTC.

This CDR3 reads CASSPKTDGYTF. DNA for the CDR3: TGTGCCAGCAGCCCCAAGACAGATGGCTACACCTTC. This sequence joins TRBV7-2 and TRBJ1-2; tentative D call: TRBD1 (5 bases). Trimming removed 5 bases at V and 6 bases at J, with 10 bases between. The CDR3 runs 12 residues. Germline assignment: CDR1 SGHTA and CDR2 FQGNSA.

This chain connects TRBV7-9 to TRBJ2-7; no clear D gene. Trimming stripped 4 bases from V and 0 bases from J, with 7 bases between. The CDR3 contains 13 residues. Germline assignment: CDR1 SEHNR and CDR2 FQNEAQ (reference sequence). CDR3 nucleotides: TGTGCCAGCAGCTCGAGACGCTCCTACGAGCAGTACTTC. Its protein is CASSSRRSYEQYF. Combining the CDR3 with reference TRBV7-9 and TRBJ2-7 gives the whole variable domain DTGVSQNPRHKITKRGQNVTFRCDPISEHNRLYWYRQTLGQGPEFLTYFQNEAQLEKSRLLSDRFSAERPKGSFSTLEIQRTEQGDSAMYLCASSSRRSYEQYFGPGTRLTVT.

The chain links TRBV2 to TRBJ2-3; 11 bases are shared with TRBD1. This CDR3 is built from 14 residues. After removal of 7 bases from V and 7 bases from J, the junction contained 7 bases not matched to a gene. Germline-derived CDR1 and CDR2 are SNHLY and FYNNEI. Here the CDR3 DNA reads TGTGCCAGCACAGGGACAGGGGGGAGAAATACGCAGTATTTT. Translated, it gives CASTGTGGRNTQYF.

V is TRBV4-1 and J is TRBJ1-1, with D maybe TRBD1 (6 bases). Between the trimmed V and J ends, which lost 1 base and 10 bases, there was a span of 16 bases. The CDR3 covers 14 residues. Germline V gives CDR1 MGHRA, CDR2 YSYEKL. The CDR3 region is CASSQVEGQGRAFF. The DNA for the CDR3 is TGCGCCAGCAGCCAAGTAGAGGGTCAGGGGAGAGCTTTCTTT.